This T cell receptor (beta chain) was sequenced in a study of cytomegalovirus exposure and HLA in healthy donors (dated by TCRdb to 2015 to 2018). In terms of the full investigation: An earlier analysis of approximately 590 of the donors reported about 250 Gb of sequence data and around 120 million unique TCR beta sequences from roughly 200 million T cells. An early release that covered fewer than 800 HLA-typed donors contained about 300 gigabases of sequencing data and about 93 million unique TCR sequences. Of the roughly 400 genotyped donors, around 81% fell in the genetic ancestry cluster associated with self-reported Caucasian donors. The aim of the study was to test whether cataloging public T cell receptors could identify signatures of past pathogen exposure. The study profiled the T cell repertoires of 666 subjects by immunosequencing and related them to cytomegalovirus serostatus. A separate validation cohort of 100 to 150 different subjects was used in addition to the roughly 700-subject first cohort. To predict cytomegalovirus infection status, the study combined high-throughput TCR immunosequencing, statistical association of individual TCRs with disease status, and machine learning. A later analysis re-examined previously published TCR beta repertoires from 500 to 700 donors and added high-resolution HLA genotyping to investigate patterns of TCR occurrence. Rather than using new phenotypic data, the later analysis identified candidate immune exposures from TCR beta sequences and from how often those sequences occurred across donors. An earlier analysis of several hundred of the donors applied high-throughput TCR beta sequencing to assess whether each TCR beta V gene segment acted as functional or pseudogenic. Donor age, sex, ethnicity and CMV serostatus were compiled alongside the repertoire data. Genome-wide SNP genotypes for about 60% of the roughly 670 donors were used in a later genetic analysis, which treated that subset as a discovery cohort. All discovery cohort repertoires had been generated using a single sequencing platform. Both class I and class II loci were covered by HLA typing, at four-digit resolution. Typing coverage differed by locus: A, B, C, DRB1 and DQB1 were typed in about 620-640 donors, DQA1 in about 500, DPA1 in around 600, and DPB1 in approximately 450. Because of strong linkage in the cohort, roughly five DR-DQ haplotypes were treated as single units for association and clustering. Among a few hundred genotyped donors of the cohort, an average of about 240,000 unique TCR beta nucleotide sequences were sequenced per donor, 15% to 20% of them non-productive.

In total, around 600 healthy bone marrow donors made up the cohort. Cohort members were all nominally healthy when sampled, although unrecorded immune exposures were likely present. The donor was CMV seronegative and was included in the group of around 320 seronegative cohort members. Each donor provided a peripheral blood sample, and peripheral blood mononuclear cells were used for TCR beta sequencing. Genomic DNA extraction from the blood cell samples was performed with the Qiagen DNeasy Blood Extraction Kit. The library was prepared using the immunoSEQ multiplex PCR assay. A mixture of 60 forward primers for TCR Vbeta segments and 13 reverse primers for TCR Jbeta segments was used in the multiplex PCR. A multiplex PCR assay on genomic DNA amplified the CDR3 region of rearranged TCR beta genes. The Illumina HiSeq System was used to sequence the amplified TCR beta libraries as 87-base-pair reads. The original pipeline was this. A later analysis tallied 75 million to 95 million unique TCR beta chains across the roughly 610 repertoires, and roughly 11 million of those chains were shared by two or more donors. A nearest-neighbor algorithm error-corrected the raw reads and collapsed the reads into unique sequences, merging closely related sequences to remove PCR and sequencing errors. Alignment of CDR3 sequences to IMGT reference sequences was used to assign V, D and J gene segments. For a sequence to be retained, a match of at least six nucleotides was required to both a V gene segment and a J gene segment. Rearrangements were called productive when the CDR3 lacked stop codons and stayed in frame with V and J; all others were non-productive. Following IMGT convention, CDR3 was defined as the stretch from the second conserved V-encoded cysteine up to the conserved J-encoded phenylalanine. The earlier analysis of some 550 of the donors excluded any sequence lacking an unambiguous match to a single V gene segment. An earlier analysis of some 610 of the donors called V segments functional above 56.7% productive rearrangements and segregating when the between-donor standard deviation exceeded 5%. To diagnose cytomegalovirus status from the catalog of TCR beta chain sequences, a statistical classification framework was built. V and J gene assignment, in a later analysis, came from comparing TCR nucleotide sequences with IMGT/GENE-DB human TR gene sequences. In a later analysis, CDR3 sequences and most-parsimonious VDJ recombination scenarios were assigned using the TCRdist pipeline. In a later analysis, each TCR beta chain was defined by its CDR3 amino acid sequence together with its V-gene family, and reads lacking a unique V-gene family were excluded. A later analysis removed nearly 600 highly shared, low-generation-probability nucleotide sequences to deal with suspected cross-contamination and a sequencing artifact. A later analysis calculated a clonal expansion index for each public chain from normalized within-repertoire ranks of inferred template counts. In a later analysis, generation probabilities were computed using a VDJ recombination model fitted to out-of-frame rearrangements, and the results were checked against IGoR. Hypergeometric tests were used in a later analysis to score TCR-TCR, TCR-HLA and TCR-CMV co-occurrence, with a repertoire-size bias correction applied to the TCR pairs. In a later analysis, false discovery rates were estimated by permuting HLA or CMV assignments 20 times. In a later analysis, co-occurring TCRs were grouped using DBSCAN, with TCRdist sequence similarity added in when clustering inside HLA-allele-positive subsets. For co-occurrence clustering, repertoires with fewer than 30,000 or more than 120,000 public chains were excluded, along with roughly 5 repertoires with anomalous nucleotide sharing. TCRdb took this table from immuneACCESS and kept in-frame rearrangements with V and J called. Such tables lack part of the clones; where checked against another copy, unresolved V genes explain under half of the gap, and the rest is unexplained. V and J calls and clone size come straight from that table; D and trimming were deduced from the DNA. This sample gives 150,000 or so clones in total; more than 8% of them show up just once. 1.8% of the sample is in the top ten clones.

Study-wide findings and limitations: Some IMGT-functional V segments, including TRBV6-2 and TRBV6-3, could not be distinguished by the 87-base-pair reads and were therefore excluded. Because counts were too low, seventeen rarely observed V segments, including chromosome 9 orphons, were excluded from the earlier analysis of several hundred of the donors. This cohort had only TCR beta chains sequenced, and the lack of alpha or paired-chain data limited which features could be detected. Strong co-occurrence of HLA alleles, especially DR and DQ, made assigning TCR associations to individual alleles difficult. In a later analysis, HLA-associated TCR beta chains were found to be more clonally expanded and to have lower generation probabilities than equally common non-associated chains. Immune exposure information for the cohort was limited to CMV serostatus. A further reported finding was that TCR beta sequences accurately predicted the HLA-A and HLA-B alleles for most subjects in the first cohort. According to a later analysis, TCR association rates differed among HLA loci, with DRB1 alleles showing the most associated TCRs and HLA-C alleles showing the fewest. According to the authors, the approach could potentially be generalized to other disease states and immunological phenotypes. A later analysis associated around 16,000 TCR beta sequences with specific HLA alleles at a false discovery rate of 0.05. Cytomegalovirus status was reported to be diagnosed by the classifier with high specificity and sensitivity in both the original and validation cohorts. In an earlier analysis of approximately 600 of the donors, most TCR beta V segments were observed in productive rearrangements about 87% or about 30% of the time, broadly matching IMGT annotations. Because some donors lacked HLA typing at each locus, the association tests relied only on the typed subset. According to a later genetic analysis, donors in an Asian-associated ancestry cluster had fewer N-insertions in productive TCRs than the roughly 670-donor mean. Presence/absence analyses assumed roughly uniform sequencing depth across donors, an assumption that may not hold. The study gave a list of roughly 150 TCR beta chains associated with cytomegalovirus. A later analysis found that most CMV-associated TCR beta chains appeared HLA-restricted, with HLA associations seemingly driven largely by CMV exposure. Linkage disequilibrium might explain the correlated functional status among segregating V segments, but an unknown experimental factor could not be ruled out. An association between a missense DCLRE1C variant and V-gene and J-gene trimming of TCR beta chains was found in a later genetic analysis and replicated in an independent cohort. Across donors, most TCR sequences were observed very rarely, whereas some public TCRs were present in many individuals. A cluster of highly shared sequence variants was judged likely to represent a technical artifact of the sequencing pipeline. In vitro tests confirmed that three of the cytomegalovirus-associated TCR beta chains recognize cytomegalovirus antigens. According to a later analysis, parvovirus B19, influenza, CMV and Epstein-Barr virus appeared linked to several top co-occurrence clusters.

In this sample, this clone turned up a few times. Its antigen is currently not known. One base away there is no much larger clone; base qualities are not given. Deletion took 9 bases off V and 7 bases off J, with a span of 10 bases between the germline ends. Counted from cysteine to phenylalanine, this CDR3 has 11 amino acids. CDR3 DNA is the only sequence kept; it has 33 bases, read in frame from the first base. Reading the germline V gene gives CDR1 MRHNA and CDR2 SNTAGT. Here the chain combines TRBV6-4 and TRBJ2-1; the D region possibly corresponds to TRBD1 (6 bases align). The sample comprised PBMCs. The sequence was obtained from a man aged 50-59 years in good health and CMV-seronegative. The CDR3 reads as follows: CASTGQNEQFF. In nucleotides, the sequence is TGTGCCAGTACAGGGCAGAATGAGCAGTTCTTC.